The next 9 T cell receptor beta chains were all read from a single sample in a study of cytomegalovirus exposure and HLA in healthy donors (dated by TCRdb to 2017 to 2019). Libraries were constructed by the immunoSEQ multiplex PCR assay. A mixture of 60 forward primers for TCR Vbeta segments and 13 reverse primers for TCR Jbeta segments was used in the multiplex PCR. TCRdb's version of the immuneACCESS table is confined to in-frame rearrangements and falls short of the full clone set. An unresolved V gene accounts for under half of the shortfall where checked; the remainder is of unknown origin. The sample table shows about 120,000 clones, and about 76% are seen once. Clones ranked in the top ten supply about 30% of the sample. Sequenced material: PBMCs. The receptors originated from a man aged 60-69 years in good health and CMV-seropositive.

V and J are TRBV2 and TRBJ1-1; 8 positions agree with TRBD1. Germline CDR1 SNHLY, CDR2 FYNNEI. The CDR3 has 14 residues. The junction had 5 bases not matched to a gene; V was cut back by 2 bases and J by 6 bases. CDR3 amino acids: CASSERTGPSEAFF. CDR3 nucleotides: TGTGCCAGCAGTGAACGGACAGGGCCATCTGAAGCTTTCTTT.

J is TRBJ2-3 and V is TRBV5-4; 11 positions agree with TRBD2. CDR3 length: 16 amino acids. Germline CDR1 reads SGHNT; CDR2 reads YYREEE (reference sequence). V trimming: 0 bases; J trimming: 5 bases; junction bases outside the gene matches: 5. DNA of the CDR3: TGTGCCAGCAGCTTGGAGGCTAGCGGGGGGAGAGATACGCAGTATTTT. Translating it yields CASSLEASGGRDTQYF.

The chain recombines TRBV28 with TRBJ2-2, with 10 bases matching TRBD1. The CDR3 consists of 15 residues. The J segment lost 7 bases and the V segment lost 7 bases, leaving 9 bases of the junction unmatched. Germline CDR1 reads MDHEN; CDR2 reads SYDVKM. The CDR3 protein is CASNFRDRGHGELFF. CDR3 DNA: TGTGCCAGCAACTTCCGGGACAGGGGACACGGGGAGCTGTTTTTT.

In this sample, this clone turned up once. V is TRBV6-5 and J is TRBJ1-2, with 7 positions matching TRBD1. The germline CDR1 and CDR2 sequences are MNHEY and SVGAGI. V dropped 6 bases and J dropped 4; count of bases not matched to a gene: 8. CDR3 size: 14 residues. The CDR3, as DNA: TGTGCCAGCAGCTGGCGAGGGACAGCCTATGGCTACACCTTC. This encodes CASSWRGTAYGYTF.

CDR3: CASSFGAARGNTIYF. The CDR3 coding sequence is TGCGCCAGCAGCTTTGGGGCAGCCCGTGGAAACACCATATATTTT. The rearrangement joins TRBV5-1 to TRBJ1-3; possible D gene TRBD1, 5 bases. Trimming took off 2 bases at V and 3 bases at J, with 12 bases between the two ends. CDR3 length: 15 amino acids. Germline V gene lookup returns CDR1 SGHRS and CDR2 YFSETQ. Drawing the rest from reference TRBV5-1 and TRBJ1-3, the complete variable domain is KAGVTQTPRYLIKTRGQQVTLSCSPISGHRSVSWYQQTPGQGLQFLFEYFSETQRNKGNFPGRFSGRQFSNSRSEMNVSTLELGDSALYLCASSFGAARGNTIYFGEGSWLTVV.

The chain has TRBV12-2 and TRBJ2-6; TRBD2, the table's D call, lacks a check against the DNA. TRBV12-2 is a pseudogene segment. This CDR3 has 18 amino acids. CDR3 loop: CASRLVGAGEAGANVLTF. CDR3 nucleotide sequence: TGTGCAAGTCGCTTAGTGGGAGCGGGAGAAGCTGGGGCCAACGTCCTGACTTTC.

This clone has more than one count but fewer than ten. V is TRBV23-1 and J is TRBJ1-5; tentative D call: TRBD1 (6 bases). TRBV23-1 is identified as an open reading frame with a role that is uncertain. The CDR3 is 14 residues long. V lost 3 bases and J 7 bases, leaving 13 bases between the germline ends. The CDR3 nucleotides are TGCGCCAGCAGTCAGTTACAGGGCGGACAGCCCCAGCATTTT. Amino acid sequence: CASSQLQGGQPQHF.

This clone turned up a few times. The chain employs TRBV5-1 and TRBJ1-1; no clear D. The germline V gene encodes CDR1 SGHRS and CDR2 YFSETQ. The CDR3 runs 15 residues. The V gene lost 5 bases and the J gene lost 2 bases, with 16 bases spanning the gap. In nucleotides, the CDR3 is TGCGCCAGCAGTTACGCAAGCCCTATAAACACTGAAGCTTTCTTT. Its protein is CASSYASPINTEAFF. The full variable domain, rest sourced from reference TRBV5-1 and TRBJ1-1, is KAGVTQTPRYLIKTRGQQVTLSCSPISGHRSVSWYQQTPGQGLQFLFEYFSETQRNKGNFPGRFSGRQFSNSRSEMNVSTLELGDSALYLCASSYASPINTEAFFGQGTRLTVV.

The V call is TRBV4-1, the J call TRBJ1-4; 9 bases are shared with TRBD1. V was pared by 5 bases and J by 8 bases, with 6 bases of the junction left unmatched. This CDR3 contains 14 residues. Germline lookup yields CDR1 MGHRA and CDR2 YSYEKL. The CDR3 nucleotides are TGCGCCAGCAGCTCCGGGGGACAGGGCGAAAAACTGTTTTTT. Residues: CASSSGGQGEKLFF.